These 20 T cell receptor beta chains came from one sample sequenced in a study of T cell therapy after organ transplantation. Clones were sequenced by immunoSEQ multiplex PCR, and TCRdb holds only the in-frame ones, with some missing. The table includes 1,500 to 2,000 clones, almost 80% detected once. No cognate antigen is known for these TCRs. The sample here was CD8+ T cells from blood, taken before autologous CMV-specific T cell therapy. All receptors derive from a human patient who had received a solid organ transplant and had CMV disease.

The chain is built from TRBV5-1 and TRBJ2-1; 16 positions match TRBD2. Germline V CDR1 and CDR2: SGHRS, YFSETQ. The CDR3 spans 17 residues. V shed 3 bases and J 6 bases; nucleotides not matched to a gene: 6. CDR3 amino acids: CASSSGTSGGAPNEQFF. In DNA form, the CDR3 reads TGCGCCAGCAGCTCAGGGACTAGCGGGGGGGCCCCCAATGAGCAGTTCTTC.

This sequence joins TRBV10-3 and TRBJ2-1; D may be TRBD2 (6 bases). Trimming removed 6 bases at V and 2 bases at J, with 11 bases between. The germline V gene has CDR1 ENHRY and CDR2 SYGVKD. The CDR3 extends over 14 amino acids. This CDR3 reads CAISQGGTYNEQFF. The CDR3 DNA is TGTGCCATCAGCCAGGGAGGCACCTACAATGAGCAGTTCTTC.

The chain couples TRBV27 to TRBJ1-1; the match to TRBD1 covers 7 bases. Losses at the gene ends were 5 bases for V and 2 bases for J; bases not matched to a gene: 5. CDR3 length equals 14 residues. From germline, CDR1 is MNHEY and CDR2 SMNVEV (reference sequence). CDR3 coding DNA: TGTGCCAGCAGTACTTACAGGGGCAACACTGAAGCTTTCTTT. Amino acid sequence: CASSTYRGNTEAFF.

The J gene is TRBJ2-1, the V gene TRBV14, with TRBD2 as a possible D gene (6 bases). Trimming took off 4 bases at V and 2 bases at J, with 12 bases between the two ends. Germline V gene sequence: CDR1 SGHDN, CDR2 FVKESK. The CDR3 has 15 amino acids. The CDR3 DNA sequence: TGTGCCAGCAGCCTTACGGGAGTAGCCTACAATGAGCAGTTCTTC. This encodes CASSLTGVAYNEQFF. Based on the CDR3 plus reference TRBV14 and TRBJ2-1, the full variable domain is EAGVTQFPSHSVIEKGQTVTLRCDPISGHDNLYWYRRVMGKEIKFLLHFVKESKQDESGMPNNRFLAERTGGTYSTLKVQPAELEDSGVYFCASSLTGVAYNEQFFGPGTRLTVL.

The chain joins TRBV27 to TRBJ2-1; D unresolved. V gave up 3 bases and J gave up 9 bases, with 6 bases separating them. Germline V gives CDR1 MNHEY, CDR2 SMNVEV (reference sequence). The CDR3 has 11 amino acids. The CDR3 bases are TGTGCCAGCAGTTTTCAAACTGAGCAGTTCTTC. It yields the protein CASSFQTEQFF.

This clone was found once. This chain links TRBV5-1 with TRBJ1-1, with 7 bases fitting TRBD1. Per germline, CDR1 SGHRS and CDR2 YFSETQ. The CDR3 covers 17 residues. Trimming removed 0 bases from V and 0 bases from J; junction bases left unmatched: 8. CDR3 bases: TGCGCCAGCAGCTTGGTAGGCACAGGGGAGTTGAACACTGAAGCTTTCTTT. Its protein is CASSLVGTGELNTEAFF.

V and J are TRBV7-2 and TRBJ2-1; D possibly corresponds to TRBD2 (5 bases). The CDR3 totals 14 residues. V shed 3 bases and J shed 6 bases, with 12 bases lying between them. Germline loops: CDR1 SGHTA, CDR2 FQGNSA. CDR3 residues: CASSLGGSGNEQFF. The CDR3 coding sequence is TGTGCCAGCAGCTTGGGTGGGAGCGGCAATGAGCAGTTCTTC.

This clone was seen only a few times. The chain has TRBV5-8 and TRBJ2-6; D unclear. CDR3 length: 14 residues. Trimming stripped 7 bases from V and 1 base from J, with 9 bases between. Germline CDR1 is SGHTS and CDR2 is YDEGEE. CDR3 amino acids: CASFMGSGANVLTF. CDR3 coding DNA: TGTGCCAGCTTTATGGGGTCTGGGGCCAACGTCCTGACTTTC.

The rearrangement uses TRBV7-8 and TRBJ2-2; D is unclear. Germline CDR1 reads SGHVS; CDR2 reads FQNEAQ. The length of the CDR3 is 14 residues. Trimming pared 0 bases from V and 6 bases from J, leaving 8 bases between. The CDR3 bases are TGTGCCAGCAGCTTAGCGGTTGGCCCCGGGGAGCTGTTTTTT. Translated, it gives CASSLAVGPGELFF.

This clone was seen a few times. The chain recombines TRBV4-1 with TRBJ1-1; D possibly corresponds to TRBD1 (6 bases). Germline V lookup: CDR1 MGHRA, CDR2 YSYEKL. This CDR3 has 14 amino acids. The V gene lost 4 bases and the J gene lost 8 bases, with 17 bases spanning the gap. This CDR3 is CASSPSTGTPEAFF. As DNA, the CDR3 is TGCGCCAGCAGCCCGTCAACCGGGACACCCGAAGCTTTCTTT.

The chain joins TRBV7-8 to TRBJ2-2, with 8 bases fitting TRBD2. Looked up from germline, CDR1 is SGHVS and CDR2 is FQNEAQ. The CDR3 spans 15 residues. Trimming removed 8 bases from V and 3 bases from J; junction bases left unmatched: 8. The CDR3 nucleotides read TGTGCCAGCCGCCCGGGGGGGGGTGACACCGGGGAGCTGTTTTTT. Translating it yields CASRPGGGDTGELFF.

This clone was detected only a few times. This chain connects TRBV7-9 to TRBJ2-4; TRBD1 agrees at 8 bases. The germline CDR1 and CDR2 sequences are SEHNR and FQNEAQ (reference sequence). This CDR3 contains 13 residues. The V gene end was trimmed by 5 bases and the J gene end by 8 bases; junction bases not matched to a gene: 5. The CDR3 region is CASSPTGEDIQYF. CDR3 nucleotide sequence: TGTGCCAGCAGCCCGACAGGGGAGGACATTCAGTACTTC.

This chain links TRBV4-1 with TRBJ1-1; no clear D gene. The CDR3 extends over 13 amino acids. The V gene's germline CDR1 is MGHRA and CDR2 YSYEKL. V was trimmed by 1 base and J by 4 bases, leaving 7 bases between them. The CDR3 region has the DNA TGCGCCAGCAGCCAAGGCCGGTCCACTGAAGCTTTCTTT. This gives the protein CASSQGRSTEAFF.

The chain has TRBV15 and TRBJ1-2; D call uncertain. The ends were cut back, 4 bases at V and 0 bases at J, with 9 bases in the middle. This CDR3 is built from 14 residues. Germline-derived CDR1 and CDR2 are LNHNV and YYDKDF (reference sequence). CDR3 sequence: CATSNPASNYGYTF. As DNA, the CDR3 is TGTGCCACCAGCAACCCAGCTTCTAACTATGGCTACACCTTC.

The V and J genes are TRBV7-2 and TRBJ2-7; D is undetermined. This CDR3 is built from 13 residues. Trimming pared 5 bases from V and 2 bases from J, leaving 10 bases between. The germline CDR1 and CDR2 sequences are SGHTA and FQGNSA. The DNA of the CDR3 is TGTGCCAGCAGCGAGGACGGCACCTACGAGCAGTACTTC. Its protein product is CASSEDGTYEQYF.

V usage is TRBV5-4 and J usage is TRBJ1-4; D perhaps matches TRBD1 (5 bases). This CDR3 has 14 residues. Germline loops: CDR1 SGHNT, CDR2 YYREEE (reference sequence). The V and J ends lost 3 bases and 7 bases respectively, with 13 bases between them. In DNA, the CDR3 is TGTGCCAGCAGCTCTTCCCCGGGGGGTGAAAAACTGTTTTTT. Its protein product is CASSSSPGGEKLFF. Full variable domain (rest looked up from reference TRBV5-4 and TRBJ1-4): ETGVTQSPTHLIKTRGQQVTLRCSSQSGHNTVSWYQQALGQGPQFIFQYYREEENGRGNFPPRFSGLQFPNYSSELNVNALELDDSALYLCASSSSPGGEKLFFGSGTQLSVL.

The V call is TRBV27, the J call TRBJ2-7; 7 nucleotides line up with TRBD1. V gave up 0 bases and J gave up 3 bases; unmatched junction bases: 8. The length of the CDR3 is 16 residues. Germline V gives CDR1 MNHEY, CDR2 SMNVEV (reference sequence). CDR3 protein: CASSLSIGGAFYEQYF. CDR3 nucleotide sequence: TGTGCCAGCAGTTTATCTATAGGGGGCGCATTCTACGAGCAGTACTTC.

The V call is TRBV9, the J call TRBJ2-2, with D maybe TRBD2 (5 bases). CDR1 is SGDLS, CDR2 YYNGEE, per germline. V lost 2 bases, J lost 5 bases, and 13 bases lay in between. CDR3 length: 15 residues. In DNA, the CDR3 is TGTGCCAGCAGCGTTAAAGTCACGGGGACCGGGGAGCTGTTTTTT. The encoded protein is CASSVKVTGTGELFF.

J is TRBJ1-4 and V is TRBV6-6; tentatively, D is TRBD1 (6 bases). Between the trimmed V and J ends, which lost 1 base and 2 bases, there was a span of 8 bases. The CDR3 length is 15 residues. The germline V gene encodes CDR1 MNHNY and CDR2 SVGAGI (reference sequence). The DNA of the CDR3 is TGTGCCAGCAGTTACTGGGGGCCGACTAATGAAAAACTGTTTTTT. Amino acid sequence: CASSYWGPTNEKLFF.

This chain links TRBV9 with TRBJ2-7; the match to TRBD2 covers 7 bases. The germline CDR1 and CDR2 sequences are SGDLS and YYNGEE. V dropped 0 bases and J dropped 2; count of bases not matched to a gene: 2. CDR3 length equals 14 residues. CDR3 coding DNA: TGTGCCAGCAGCGTAGGGGGAGGGACCTACGAGCAGTACTTC. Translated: CASSVGGGTYEQYF.